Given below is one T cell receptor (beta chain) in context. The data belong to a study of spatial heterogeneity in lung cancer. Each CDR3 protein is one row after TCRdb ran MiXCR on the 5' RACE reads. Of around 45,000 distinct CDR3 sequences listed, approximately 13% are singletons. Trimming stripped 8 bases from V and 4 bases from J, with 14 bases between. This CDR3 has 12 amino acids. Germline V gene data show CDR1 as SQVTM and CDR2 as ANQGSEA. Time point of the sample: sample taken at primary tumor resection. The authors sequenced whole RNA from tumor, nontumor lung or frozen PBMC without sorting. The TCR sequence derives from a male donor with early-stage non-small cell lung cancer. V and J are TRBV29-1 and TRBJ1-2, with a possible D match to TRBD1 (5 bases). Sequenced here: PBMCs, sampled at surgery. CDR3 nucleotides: TGCAGCCCCGTCAGGGTCGGCTATGGCTACACCTTC. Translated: CSPVRVGYGYTF.